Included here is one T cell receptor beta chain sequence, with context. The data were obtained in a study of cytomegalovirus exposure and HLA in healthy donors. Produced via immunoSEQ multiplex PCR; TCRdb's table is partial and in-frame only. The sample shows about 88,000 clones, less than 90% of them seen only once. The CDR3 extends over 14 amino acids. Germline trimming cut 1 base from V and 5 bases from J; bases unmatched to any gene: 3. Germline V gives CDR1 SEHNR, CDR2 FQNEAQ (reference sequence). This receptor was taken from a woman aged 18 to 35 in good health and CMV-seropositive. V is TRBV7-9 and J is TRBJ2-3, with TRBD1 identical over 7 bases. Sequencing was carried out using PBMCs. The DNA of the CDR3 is TGTGCCAGCAGCTTAGAAGGGGGCAGAGATACGCAGTATTTT. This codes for CASSLEGGRDTQYF.